The 5 T cell receptor beta chains presented below share a single source sample, sequenced in a study of breast tumors, draining lymph nodes, adjacent tissues. MiXCR, run by TCRdb on the multiplex PCR reads, gives a single entry per CDR3 protein. The data contain about 130,000 distinct CDR3 sequences, around 21% of them singletons. The lymph nodes were axillary draining lymph nodes from breast cancer patients. Sequences were obtained from axillary lymph node tissue. All receptors come from a female donor with breast cancer. Some clones in this sample may be carry-over from other donors' samples.

This clonotype was seen repeatedly, ten times or more. The J gene is TRBJ2-7, the V gene TRBV20-1; weak D call: TRBD2 (6 bases). The CDR3 has 13 amino acids. The germline V gene encodes CDR1 DFQATT and CDR2 SNEGSKA (reference sequence). Trimming shortened V by 0 bases and J by 6 bases, and 12 bases separated the two germline ends. CDR3 loop: CSAREAGPAEQYF. Written as DNA, the CDR3 is TGCAGTGCTAGAGAAGCGGGTCCCGCCGAGCAGTACTTC.

As to this clonotype: A much larger clone is a single base away; this may be a read error. DNA of the CDR3: TGTGCCAGCAGCCCATTTTCCGCCCGGGGTAGTTCACCCCTCCACTTT. This translates into CASSPFSARGSSPLHF. The J gene is TRBJ1-6, the V gene TRBV2; no definite D call. This CDR3 spans 16 amino acids. Between the trimmed V and J ends, which lost 6 bases and 9 bases, there was a span of 21 bases. Germline assignment: CDR1 SNHLY and CDR2 FYNNEI.

The rearrangement links TRBV30 to TRBJ1-4; D gene ambiguous. V was pared by 3 bases and J by 3 bases, with 17 bases between. Germline assignment: CDR1 GTSNPN and CDR2 SVGIG (reference sequence). The CDR3 runs 16 residues. The CDR3 DNA is TGTGCCTGGAGAGGGATTCGGATGGGCCCTAATGAAAAACTGTTTTTT. Protein sequence: CAWRGIRMGPNEKLFF.

There are many counts of this clonotype. The rearrangement links TRBV13 to TRBJ1-2; possible D gene TRBD1, 5 bases. V lost 1 base and J 7 bases, leaving 19 bases between the germline ends. CDR3 length equals 16 residues. CDR1 PRHDT and CDR2 FYEKMQ come from the germline V gene (reference sequence). The CDR3: CASSLVEAGSHGGYTF. DNA for the CDR3: TGTGCCAGCAGCTTAGTTGAGGCAGGGAGTCACGGTGGCTACACCTTC.

Of note for this clonotype: One end of the junction varies from germline; a read error may be responsible. V gene TRBV27 combines with J gene TRBJ2-3, with a weak D call TRBD1 (7 bases). This CDR3 contains 15 residues. Germline-derived CDR1 and CDR2 are MNHEY and SMNVEV (reference sequence). The CDR3 DNA follows: TGTGCCAGCAGTAGACAGGGAGGAACCTCAGATGCGCAGTATTTT. Its translation is CASSRQGGTSDAQYF.